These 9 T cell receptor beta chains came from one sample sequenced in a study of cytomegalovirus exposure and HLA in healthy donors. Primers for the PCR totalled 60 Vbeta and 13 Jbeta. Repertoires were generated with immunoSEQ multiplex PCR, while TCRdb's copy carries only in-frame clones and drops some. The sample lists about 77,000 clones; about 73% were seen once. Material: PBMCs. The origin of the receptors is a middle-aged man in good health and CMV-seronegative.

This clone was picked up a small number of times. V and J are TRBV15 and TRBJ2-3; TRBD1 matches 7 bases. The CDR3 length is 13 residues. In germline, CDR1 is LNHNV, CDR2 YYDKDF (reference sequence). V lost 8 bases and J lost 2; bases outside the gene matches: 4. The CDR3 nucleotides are TGTGCCACCGGGACAGTCTCCACAGATACGCAGTATTTT. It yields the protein CATGTVSTDTQYF.

The CDR3 DNA reads TGTGCCAGCAGGGGGCTTGGTGAAGCTTTCTTT. It is translated as CASRGLGEAFF. The V call is TRBV27, the J call TRBJ1-1, with a possible D match to TRBD1 (5 bases). V was trimmed by 6 bases and J by 7 bases, leaving 9 bases between them. This CDR3 comprises 11 residues. Germline V lookup: CDR1 MNHEY, CDR2 SMNVEV (reference sequence).

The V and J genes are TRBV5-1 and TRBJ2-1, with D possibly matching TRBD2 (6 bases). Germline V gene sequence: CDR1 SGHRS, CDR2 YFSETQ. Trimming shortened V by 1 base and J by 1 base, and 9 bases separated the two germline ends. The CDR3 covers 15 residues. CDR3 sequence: CASSLSGPSYNEQFF. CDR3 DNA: TGCGCCAGCAGCTTGAGCGGGCCGTCCTACAATGAGCAGTTCTTC.

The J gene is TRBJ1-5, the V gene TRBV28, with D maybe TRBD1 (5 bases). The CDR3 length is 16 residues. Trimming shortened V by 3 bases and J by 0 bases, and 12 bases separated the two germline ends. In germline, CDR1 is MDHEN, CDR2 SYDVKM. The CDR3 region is CASSLPKGVSNQPQHF. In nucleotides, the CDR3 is TGTGCCAGCAGTTTGCCCAAAGGGGTTAGCAATCAGCCCCAGCATTTT. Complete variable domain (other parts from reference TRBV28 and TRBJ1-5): DVKVTQSSRYLVKRTGEKVFLECVQDMDHENMFWYRQDPGLGLRLIYFSYDVKMKEKGDIPEGYSVSREKKERFSLILESASTNQTSMYLCASSLPKGVSNQPQHFGDGTRLSIL.

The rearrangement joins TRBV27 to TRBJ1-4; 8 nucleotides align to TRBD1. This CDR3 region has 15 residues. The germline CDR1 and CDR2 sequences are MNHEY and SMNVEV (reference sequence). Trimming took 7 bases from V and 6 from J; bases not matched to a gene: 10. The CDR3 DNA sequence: TGTGCCAGCACCAGGACAGGGAAGCGGCATGAAAAACTGTTTTTT. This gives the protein CASTRTGKRHEKLFF.

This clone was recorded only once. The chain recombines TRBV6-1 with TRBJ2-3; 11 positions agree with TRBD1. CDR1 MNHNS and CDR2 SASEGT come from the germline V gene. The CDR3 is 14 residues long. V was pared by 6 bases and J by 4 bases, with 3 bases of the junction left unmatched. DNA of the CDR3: TGTGCCAGCAGGCCGGGACAGGGGGCAGATACGCAGTATTTT. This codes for CASRPGQGADTQYF.

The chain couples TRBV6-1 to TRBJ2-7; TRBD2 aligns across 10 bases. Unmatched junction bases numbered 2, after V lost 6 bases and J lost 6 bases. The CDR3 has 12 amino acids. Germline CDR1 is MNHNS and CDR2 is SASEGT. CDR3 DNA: TGTGCCAGCAGACGGACTAGCGGCGAGCAGTACTTC. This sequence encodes CASRRTSGEQYF.

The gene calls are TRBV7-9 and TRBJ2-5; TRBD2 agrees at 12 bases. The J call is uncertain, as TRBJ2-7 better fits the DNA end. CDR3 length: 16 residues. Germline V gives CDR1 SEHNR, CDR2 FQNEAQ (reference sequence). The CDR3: CASSPKRLAGAYEQYF. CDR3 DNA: TGTGCCAGCAGCCCCAAAAGACTAGCGGGAGCCTACGAGCAGTACTTC.

The CDR3 bases are TGTGCCAGCAGTTTCGGTCCATACAATGAGCAGTTCTTC. It yields the protein CASSFGPYNEQFF. This rearrangement joins TRBV27 to TRBJ2-1; D is ambiguous. Per the germline V gene, CDR1 is MNHEY and CDR2 is SMNVEV (reference sequence). CDR3 size: 13 residues. Trimming shortened V by 3 bases and J by 4 bases, and 7 bases separated the two germline ends.